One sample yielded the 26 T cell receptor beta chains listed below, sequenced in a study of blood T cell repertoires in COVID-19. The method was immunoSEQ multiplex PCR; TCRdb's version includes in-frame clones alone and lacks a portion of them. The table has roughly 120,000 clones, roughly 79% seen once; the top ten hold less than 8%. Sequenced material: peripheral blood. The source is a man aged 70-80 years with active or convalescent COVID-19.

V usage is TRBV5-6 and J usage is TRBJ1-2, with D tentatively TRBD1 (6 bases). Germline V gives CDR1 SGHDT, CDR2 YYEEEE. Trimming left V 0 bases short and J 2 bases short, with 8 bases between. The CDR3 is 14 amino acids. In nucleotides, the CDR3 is TGTGCCAGCAGCTTGGTAACAGGGAACTATGGCTACACCTTC. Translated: CASSLVTGNYGYTF.

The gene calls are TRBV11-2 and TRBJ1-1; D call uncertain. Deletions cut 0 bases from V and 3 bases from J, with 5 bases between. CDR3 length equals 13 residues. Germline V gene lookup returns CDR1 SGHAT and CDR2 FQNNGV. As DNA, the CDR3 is TGTGCCAGCAGCTTAGAGGGAGACACTGAAGCTTTCTTT. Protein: CASSLEGDTEAFF.

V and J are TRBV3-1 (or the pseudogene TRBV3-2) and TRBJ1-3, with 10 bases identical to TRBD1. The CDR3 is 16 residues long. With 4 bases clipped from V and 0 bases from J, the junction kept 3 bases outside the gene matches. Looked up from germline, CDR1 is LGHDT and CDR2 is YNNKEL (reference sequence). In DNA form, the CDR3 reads TGTGCCAGCAGCCTGGACAGGGGGAACTCTGGAAACACCATATATTTT. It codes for CASSLDRGNSGNTIYF.

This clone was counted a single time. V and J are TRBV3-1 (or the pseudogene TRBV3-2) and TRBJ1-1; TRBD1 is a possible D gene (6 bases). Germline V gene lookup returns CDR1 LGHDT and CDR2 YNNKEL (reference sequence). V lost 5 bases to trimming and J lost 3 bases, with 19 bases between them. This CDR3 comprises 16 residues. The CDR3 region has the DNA TGTGCCAGCAGCTTGTGGGGGGGCCGTAAGGACACTGAAGCTTTCTTT. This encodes CASSLWGGRKDTEAFF.

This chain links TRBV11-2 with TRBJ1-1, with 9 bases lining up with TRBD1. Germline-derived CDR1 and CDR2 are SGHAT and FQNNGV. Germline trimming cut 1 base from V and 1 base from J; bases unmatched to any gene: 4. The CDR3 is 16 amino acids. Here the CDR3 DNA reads TGTGCCAGCAGCTTAGTGGGACAGGGAGGGAACACTGAAGCTTTCTTT. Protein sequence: CASSLVGQGGNTEAFF.

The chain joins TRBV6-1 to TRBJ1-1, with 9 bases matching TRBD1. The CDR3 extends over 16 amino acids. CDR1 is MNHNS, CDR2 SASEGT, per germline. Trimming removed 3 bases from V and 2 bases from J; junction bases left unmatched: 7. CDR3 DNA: TGTGCCAGCAGTGACCTCCCGGGACAGGGAAACACTGAAGCTTTCTTT. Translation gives CASSDLPGQGNTEAFF.

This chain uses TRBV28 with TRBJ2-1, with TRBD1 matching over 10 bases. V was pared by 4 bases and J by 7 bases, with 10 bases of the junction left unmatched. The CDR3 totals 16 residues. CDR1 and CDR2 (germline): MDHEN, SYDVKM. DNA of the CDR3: TGTGCCAGCAGTTCAGGGTGGGGACAGGGGACGAATGAGCAGTTCTTC. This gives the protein CASSSGWGQGTNEQFF.

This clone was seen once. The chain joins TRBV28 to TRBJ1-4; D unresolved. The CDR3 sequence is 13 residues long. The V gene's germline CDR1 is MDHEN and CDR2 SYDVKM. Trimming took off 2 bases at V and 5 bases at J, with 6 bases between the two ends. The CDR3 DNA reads TGTGCCAGCAGTTTAGGCTTCAATGAAAAACTGTTTTTT. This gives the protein CASSLGFNEKLFF.

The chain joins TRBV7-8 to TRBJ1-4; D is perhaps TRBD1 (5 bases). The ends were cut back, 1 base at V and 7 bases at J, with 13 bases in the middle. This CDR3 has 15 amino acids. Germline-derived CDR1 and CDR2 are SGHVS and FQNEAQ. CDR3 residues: CASSLVRGSGEKLFF. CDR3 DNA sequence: TGTGCCAGCAGCTTAGTCCGGGGGAGTGGTGAAAAACTGTTTTTT.

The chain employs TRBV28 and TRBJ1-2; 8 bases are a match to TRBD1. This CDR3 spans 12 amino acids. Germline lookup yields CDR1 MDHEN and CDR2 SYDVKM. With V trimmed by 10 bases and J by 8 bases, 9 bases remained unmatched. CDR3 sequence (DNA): TGTGCCACCGGGCGGCAGGGGGCAGGCTACACCTTC. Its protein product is CATGRQGAGYTF.

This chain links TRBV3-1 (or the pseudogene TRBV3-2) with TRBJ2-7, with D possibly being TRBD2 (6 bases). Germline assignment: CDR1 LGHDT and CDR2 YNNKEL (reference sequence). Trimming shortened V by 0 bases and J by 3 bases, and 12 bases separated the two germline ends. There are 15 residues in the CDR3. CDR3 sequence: CASSQERLTSYEQYF. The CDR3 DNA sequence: TGTGCCAGCAGCCAAGAGAGGCTGACTAGCTACGAGCAGTACTTC.

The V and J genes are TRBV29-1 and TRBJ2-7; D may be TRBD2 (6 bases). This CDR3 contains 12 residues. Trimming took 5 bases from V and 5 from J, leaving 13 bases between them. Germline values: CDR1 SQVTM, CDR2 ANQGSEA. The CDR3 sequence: CSVWVSGNEQYF. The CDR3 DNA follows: TGCAGCGTTTGGGTTAGCGGCAACGAGCAGTACTTC.

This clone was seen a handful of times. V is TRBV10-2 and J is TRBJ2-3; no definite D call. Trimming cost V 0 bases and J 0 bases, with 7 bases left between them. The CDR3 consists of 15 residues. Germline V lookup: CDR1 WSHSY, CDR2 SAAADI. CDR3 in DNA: TGCGCCAGCAGTGAGTCACCCACTAGCACAGATACGCAGTATTTT. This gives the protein CASSESPTSTDTQYF.

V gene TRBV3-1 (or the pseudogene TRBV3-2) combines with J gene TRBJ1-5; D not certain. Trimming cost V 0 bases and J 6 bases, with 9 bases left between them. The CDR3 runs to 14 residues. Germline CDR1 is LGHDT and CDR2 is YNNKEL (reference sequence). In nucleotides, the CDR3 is TGTGCCAGCAGCCAAGATGGAGGGAGTCAGCCCCAGCATTTT. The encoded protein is CASSQDGGSQPQHF.

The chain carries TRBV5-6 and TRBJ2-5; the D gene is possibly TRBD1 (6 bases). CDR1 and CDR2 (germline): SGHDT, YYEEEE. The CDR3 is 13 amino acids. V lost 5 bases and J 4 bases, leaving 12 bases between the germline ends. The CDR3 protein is CASSSTGRETQYF. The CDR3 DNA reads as TGTGCCAGCAGTTCAACAGGGAGAGAGACCCAGTACTTC.

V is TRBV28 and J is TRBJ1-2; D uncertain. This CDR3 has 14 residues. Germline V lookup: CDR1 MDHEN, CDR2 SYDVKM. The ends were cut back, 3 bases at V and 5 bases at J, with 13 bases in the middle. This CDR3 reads CASSFEVTGYGYTF. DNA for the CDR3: TGTGCCAGCAGTTTCGAGGTCACTGGATATGGCTACACCTTC.

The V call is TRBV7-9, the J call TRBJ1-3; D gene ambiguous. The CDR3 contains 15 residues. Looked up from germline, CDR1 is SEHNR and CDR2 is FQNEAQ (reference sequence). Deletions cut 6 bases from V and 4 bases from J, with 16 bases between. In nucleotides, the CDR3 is TGTGCCAGCAGTCTACTTAGTACTCGGGGAAACACCATATATTTT. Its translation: CASSLLSTRGNTIYF.

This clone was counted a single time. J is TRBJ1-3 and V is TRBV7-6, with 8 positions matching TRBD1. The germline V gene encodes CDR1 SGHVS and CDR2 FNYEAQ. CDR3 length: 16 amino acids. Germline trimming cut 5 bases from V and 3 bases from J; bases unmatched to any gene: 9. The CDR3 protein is CASSPRDRTVGNTIYF. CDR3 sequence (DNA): TGTGCCAGCAGCCCCAGGGACAGGACGGTTGGAAACACCATATATTTT.

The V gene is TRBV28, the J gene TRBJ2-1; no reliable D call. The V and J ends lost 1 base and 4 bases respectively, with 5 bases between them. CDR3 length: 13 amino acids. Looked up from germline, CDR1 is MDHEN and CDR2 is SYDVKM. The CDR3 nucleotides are TGTGCCAGCAGTTTATCGGGTTACAATGAGCAGTTCTTC. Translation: CASSLSGYNEQFF.

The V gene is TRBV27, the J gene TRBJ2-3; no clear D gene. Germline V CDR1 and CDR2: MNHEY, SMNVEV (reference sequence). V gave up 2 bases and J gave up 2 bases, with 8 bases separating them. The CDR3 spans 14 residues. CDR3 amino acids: CASSLQAPTDTQYF. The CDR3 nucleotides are TGTGCCAGCAGTTTACAAGCGCCCACAGATACGCAGTATTTT.

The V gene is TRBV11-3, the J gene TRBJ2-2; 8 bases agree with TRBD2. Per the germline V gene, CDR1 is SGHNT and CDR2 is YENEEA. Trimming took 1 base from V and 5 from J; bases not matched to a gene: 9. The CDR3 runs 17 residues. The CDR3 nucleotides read TGTGCCAGCAGCTTAGTTTCAGCGGGGGCAGGGACCGGGGAGCTGTTTTTT. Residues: CASSLVSAGAGTGELFF.

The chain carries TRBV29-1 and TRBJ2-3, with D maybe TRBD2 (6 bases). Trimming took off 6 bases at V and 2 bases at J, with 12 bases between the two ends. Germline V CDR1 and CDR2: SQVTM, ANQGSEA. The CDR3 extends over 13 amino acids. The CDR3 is CSVLGGDTDTQYF. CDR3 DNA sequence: TGCAGCGTCCTCGGGGGAGACACAGATACGCAGTATTTT.

As DNA, the CDR3 is TGTGCCAGCAGCGAGACAGTTTCAGCTGGGGCCAACGTCCTGACTTTC. This codes for CASSETVSAGANVLTF. The V and J genes are TRBV5-4 and TRBJ2-6; the D gene is possibly TRBD1 (5 bases). CDR1 is SGHNT, CDR2 YYREEE, per germline (reference sequence). V was clipped by 4 bases and J by 2 bases, with 13 bases between them. The CDR3 contains 16 residues.

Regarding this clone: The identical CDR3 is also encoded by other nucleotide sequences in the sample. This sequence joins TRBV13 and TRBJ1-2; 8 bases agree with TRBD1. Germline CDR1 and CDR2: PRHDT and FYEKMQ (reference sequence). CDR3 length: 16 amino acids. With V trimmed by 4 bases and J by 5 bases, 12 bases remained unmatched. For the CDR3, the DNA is TGTGCCAGCAGCTCCGGGGGAGACAGGGGCGAATATGGCTACACCTTC. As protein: CASSSGGDRGEYGYTF. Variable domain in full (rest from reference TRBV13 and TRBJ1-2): AAGVIQSPRHLIKEKRETATLKCYPIPRHDTVYWYQQGPGQDPQFLISFYEKMQSDKGSIPDRFSAQQFSDYHSELNMSSLELGDSALYFCASSSGGDRGEYGYTFGSGTRLTVV.

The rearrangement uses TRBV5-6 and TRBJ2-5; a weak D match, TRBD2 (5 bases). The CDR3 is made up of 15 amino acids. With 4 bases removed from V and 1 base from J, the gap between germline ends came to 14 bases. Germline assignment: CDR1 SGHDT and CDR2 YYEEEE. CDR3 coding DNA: TGTGCCAGCAGCGACGGGTTCGGAGGCCAAGAGACCCAGTACTTC. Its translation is CASSDGFGGQETQYF.

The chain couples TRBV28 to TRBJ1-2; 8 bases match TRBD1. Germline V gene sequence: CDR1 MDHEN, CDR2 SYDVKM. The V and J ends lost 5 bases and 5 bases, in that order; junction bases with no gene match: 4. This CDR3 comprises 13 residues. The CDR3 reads CASSGDRSYGYTF. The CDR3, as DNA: TGTGCCAGCAGTGGGGACAGGTCGTATGGCTACACCTTC.